This TCR beta chain was profiled in a study of cytomegalovirus exposure and HLA in healthy donors. Study results and caveats: Some TCR beta chains (roughly 160 of them) were listed as cytomegalovirus-associated.

Only one count was recorded for this clone. The antigen remains unidentified. The assay was immunoSEQ multiplex PCR, and TCRdb's table has in-frame clones only and misses some. The repertoire holds some 90,000 clones, 70% to 90% seen once, with 3.9% in the top ten. V was pared by 5 bases and J by 2 bases, with 6 bases of the junction left unmatched. The CDR3 is made up of 14 amino acids. The germline CDR1 and CDR2 sequences are SEHNR and FQNEAQ (reference sequence). This receptor was taken from a woman aged 30 to 39 in good health and CMV-seronegative. The gene calls are TRBV7-9 and TRBJ2-7, with 7 bases matching TRBD1. Sequencing was performed on PBMCs. The CDR3, as DNA: TGTGCCAGCAGCCGGCCCGGGACAGCCTACGAGCAGTACTTC. Protein: CASSRPGTAYEQYF.